These 10 T cell receptor beta chains share one sample of origin, sequenced in a study of graft-versus-host responses after intestinal transplantation. No antigen has been assigned to these receptors. Clones were read by immunoSEQ multiplex PCR, and TCRdb kept only the in-frame ones, dropping some. This table has about 48,000 clones, about 93% appearing once. The sequenced sample was unstimulated CD4+ T cells sorted from spleen or lymph node cells, obtained before transplant. These receptors originate from a human donor who was the organ donor for an intestinal transplant.

The chain joins TRBV7-9 to TRBJ2-7; 7 bases are shared with TRBD1. Germline V CDR1 and CDR2: SEHNR, FQNEAQ (reference sequence). The CDR3 length is 14 residues. V lost 5 bases, J lost 4 bases, and 8 bases stayed unmatched. DNA of the CDR3: TGTGCCAGCAGCGCTGGGGACAGACAGTACGAGCAGTACTTC. Protein: CASSAGDRQYEQYF.

This chain joins TRBV30 and TRBJ2-7, with D possibly being TRBD2 (5 bases). The CDR3 spans 14 residues. V lost 1 base and J lost 2, with 12 bases in between. Germline assignment: CDR1 GTSNPN and CDR2 SVGIG (reference sequence). The DNA of the CDR3 is TGTGCCTGGAGTGCGGGGATTTGGGCCTACGAGCAGTACTTC. It specifies CAWSAGIWAYEQYF.

The V call is TRBV5-4, the J call TRBJ2-1; tentative D call: TRBD2 (5 bases). The V gene lost 5 bases and the J gene lost 6 bases, with 6 bases spanning the gap. This CDR3 spans 11 amino acids. CDR1 and CDR2 (germline): SGHNT, YYREEE (reference sequence). CDR3 amino acids: CASRDSNEQFF. CDR3 nucleotide sequence: TGTGCCAGCAGGGACTCCAATGAGCAGTTCTTC.

This clone appeared a single time. The J gene is TRBJ2-3, the V gene TRBV11-3, with a tentative D call TRBD2 (6 bases). Per the germline V gene, CDR1 is SGHNT and CDR2 is YENEEA. Trimming cost V 4 bases and J 3 bases, with 14 bases left between them. CDR3 length: 15 amino acids. Here the CDR3 reads CASSSWEDGTDTQYF. Written as DNA, the CDR3 is TGTGCCAGCAGCTCTTGGGAGGATGGGACAGATACGCAGTATTTT. Looking up the rest from reference TRBV11-3 and TRBJ2-3 gives the full variable domain: EAGVVQSPRYKIIEKKQPVAFWCNPISGHNTLYWYLQNLGQGPELLIRYENEEAVDDSQLPKDRFSAERLKGVDSTLKIQPAELGDSAVYLCASSSWEDGTDTQYFGPGTRLTVL.

This chain connects TRBV5-4 to TRBJ2-7, with unresolved D. The V and J ends lost 6 bases and 1 base respectively, with 11 bases between them. The CDR3 covers 13 residues. Germline V gene sequence: CDR1 SGHNT, CDR2 YYREEE (reference sequence). CDR3 nucleotides: TGTGCCAGCACCCCCGGGCCATCCTACGAGCAGTACTTC. This sequence encodes CASTPGPSYEQYF.

This rearrangement joins TRBV18 to TRBJ2-7; D remains ambiguous. Between the trimmed V and J ends, which lost 0 bases and 2 bases, there was a span of 8 bases. The germline CDR1 and CDR2 sequences are KGHSH and LQKENI. This CDR3 is 14 amino acids long. The CDR3 sequence is CASSPPYRPYEQYF. The CDR3 nucleotides are TGTGCCAGCTCACCACCGTACCGACCCTACGAGCAGTACTTC.

V usage is TRBV6-6 and J usage is TRBJ2-1; D is perhaps TRBD2 (6 bases). V was pared by 0 bases and J by 2 bases, with 8 bases between. The CDR3 runs 15 residues. Germline CDR1 is MNHNY and CDR2 is SVGAGI (reference sequence). CDR3 DNA sequence: TGTGCCAGCAGTTACTCGGGAGGAACCTACAATGAGCAGTTCTTC. It is translated as CASSYSGGTYNEQFF.

The chain combines TRBV18 with TRBJ2-4; D is tentatively TRBD1 or TRBD2 (5 bases each). The CDR3 loop spans 18 amino acids. The V gene lost 3 bases and the J gene lost 0 bases, with 18 bases spanning the gap. The V gene's germline CDR1 is KGHSH and CDR2 LQKENI. CDR3 protein: CASSPPGANSLAKNIQYF. As DNA, the CDR3 is TGTGCCAGCTCACCTCCCGGGGCGAATAGCTTAGCCAAAAACATTCAGTACTTC.

The chain employs TRBV5-6 and TRBJ1-4; 8 bases match TRBD1. This CDR3 region has 16 residues. Germline lookup yields CDR1 SGHDT and CDR2 YYEEEE. After removal of 4 bases from V and 3 bases from J, the junction contained 8 bases not matched to a gene. The CDR3 DNA reads as TGTGCCAGCAGCATACAGGGGGAAGGTTCTAATGAAAAACTGTTTTTT. Translation gives CASSIQGEGSNEKLFF.

V is TRBV30 and J is TRBJ1-2; D is uncertain. The V end was cut by 2 bases, the J end by 8 bases, with 9 bases between. CDR3 size: 11 residues. CDR1 and CDR2 (germline): GTSNPN, SVGIG (reference sequence). CDR3 DNA: TGTGCCTGGAGTTTCAGTGACGGCTACACCTTC. Translated: CAWSFSDGYTF.